These 30 T cell receptor beta chains were all obtained from the same sample, sequenced in a study of human T cells and chemical hapten exposure. Regarding time point: healthy volunteer bleed at 2 weeks. The authors' total RNA extraction used unfractionated whole blood. TCRdb re-called the RACE reads through MiXCR, storing one row per CDR3 protein. The sample gives roughly 130,000 distinct CDR3 sequences, about 9% of which show up once; approximately 2% is in the top ten. The sample comprised whole blood. These receptors were collected from a male donor in good health. Some clones in this sample may be carry-over from other donors' samples.

There are many counts of this clonotype. V is TRBV27 and J is TRBJ1-5, with D unclear. CDR3 length equals 15 residues. V lost 5 bases and J 4 bases, leaving 15 bases between the germline ends. Per germline, CDR1 MNHEY and CDR2 SMNVEV (reference sequence). The CDR3 loop reads CASSRNSGPNQPQHF. In DNA form, the CDR3 reads TGTGCCAGCAGTAGGAACAGCGGGCCTAATCAGCCCCAGCATTTT.

This clonotype was seen at least ten times. V is TRBV6-5 and J is TRBJ2-7; 8 nucleotides align to TRBD1. The CDR3 spans 14 residues. J gave up 5 bases and V 8 bases, and 11 bases lay outside the gene matches. CDR1 is MNHEY and CDR2 is SVGAGI in the germline V gene. The CDR3 bases are TGTGCCAGCGCATACCGGGACAGGCGCGACGAGCAGTACTTC. It specifies CASAYRDRRDEQYF.

There are many counts of this clonotype. The chain couples TRBV19 to TRBJ2-5; D not resolved. V was pared by 9 bases and J by 5 bases, with 16 bases between. Germline CDR1 is LNHDA and CDR2 is SQIVND (reference sequence). This CDR3 is 13 amino acids long. The CDR3 nucleotides read TGTGCCAGCAGCAGACAAGCCGGGGAGACCCAGTACTTC. Protein sequence: CASSRQAGETQYF.

The chain employs TRBV12-5 and TRBJ2-7; tentative D call: TRBD1 (6 bases). This CDR3 has 11 amino acids. Germline loops: CDR1 LGHNT, CDR2 FRNRAP. Deletions cut 6 bases from V and 3 bases from J, with 6 bases between. The CDR3 DNA reads as TGTGCTAGTGGAGGGGGCTACGAGCAGTACTTC. Translation gives CASGGGYEQYF.

This clonotype has a count of ten or more. A junction boundary mismatches the germline segment, possibly from a read error. V is TRBV3-1 and J is TRBJ1-5; 7 bases agree with TRBD1. CDR1 LGHDT and CDR2 YNNKEL come from the germline V gene (reference sequence). The CDR3 length is 15 residues. DNA for the CDR3: TGTGCCAGCAGTCAAGGGGGCTGGAGCAATCAGCCCCAGCATTTT. Translation: CASSQGGWSNQPQHF.

The CDR3 reads CASSPNRGHSYNEQFF. CDR3 nucleotides: TGTGCCAGCAGCCCCAACAGGGGCCACTCCTACAATGAGCAGTTCTTC. This rearrangement joins TRBV7-8 to TRBJ2-1; 7 bases align to TRBD1. V trimming: 5 bases; J trimming: 0 bases; junction bases outside the gene matches: 7. Germline CDR1 reads SGHVS; CDR2 reads FQNEAQ. This CDR3 has 16 amino acids.

The rearrangement joins TRBV27 to TRBJ2-2; D is ambiguous. V lost 5 bases and J lost 7, with 11 bases in between. Germline V gene data show CDR1 as MNHEY and CDR2 as SMNVEV (reference sequence). The CDR3 spans 13 residues. CDR3 sequence: CASSAWAIGELFF. Here the CDR3 DNA reads TGTGCCAGCAGTGCGTGGGCCATCGGGGAGCTGTTTTTT.

The rearrangement joins TRBV2 to TRBJ2-1, with D perhaps TRBD2 (5 bases). V lost 2 bases, J lost 7 bases, and 9 bases lay in between. The CDR3 totals 13 residues. The V gene's germline CDR1 is SNHLY and CDR2 FYNNEI. The CDR3 bases are TGTGCCAGCAGTGAAAATACTAGGAATGAGCAGTTCTTC. Translation gives CASSENTRNEQFF.

This clonotype was picked up a small number of times. This rearrangement joins TRBV6-6 to TRBJ1-5; maybe TRBD1 (5 bases). CDR3 length: 15 residues. Between the trimmed V and J ends, which lost 6 bases and 5 bases, there was a span of 17 bases. CDR1 is MNHNY, CDR2 SVGAGI, per germline (reference sequence). As DNA, the CDR3 is TGTGCCAGCAGAAAGGGGCAGAGGTTGGATCAGCCCCAGCATTTT. Its translation: CASRKGQRLDQPQHF.

V usage is TRBV27 and J usage is TRBJ1-1; no clear D. The germline V gene encodes CDR1 MNHEY and CDR2 SMNVEV (reference sequence). This CDR3 has 13 residues. V lost 4 bases and J lost 6, with 12 bases in between. CDR3 in DNA: TGTGCCAGCAGTTCTAGGGTGGGCTCTGAAGCTTTCTTT. Translating gives CASSSRVGSEAFF.

The rearrangement uses TRBV7-2 and TRBJ2-1; the match to TRBD2 covers 8 bases. The CDR3 runs 15 residues. V trimming: 1 base; J trimming: 6 bases; junction bases outside the gene matches: 5. Germline V lookup: CDR1 SGHTA, CDR2 FQGNSA. Written as DNA, the CDR3 is TGTGCCAGCAGCTTAGAAAGGCTAGCGGGCAATGAGCAGTTCTTC. The encoded protein is CASSLERLAGNEQFF.

This clonotype was seen at least ten times. The chain couples TRBV5-1 to TRBJ2-3; tentatively, D is TRBD1 (5 bases). The CDR3 extends over 16 amino acids. CDR1 SGHRS and CDR2 YFSETQ come from the germline V gene. The V gene lost 0 bases and the J gene lost 1 base, with 12 bases spanning the gap. This CDR3 reads CASSLGGPPGTDTQYF. Written as DNA, the CDR3 is TGCGCCAGCAGCTTGGGGGGCCCTCCGGGCACAGATACGCAGTATTTT.

The genes are TRBV12-3 or TRBV12-4 and TRBJ1-1, with 7 positions matching TRBD1. The V segment lost 5 bases and the J segment 7 bases; nucleotides outside the gene matches: 10. The CDR3 is 14 residues long. CDR3 residues: CASSPTTGWDEAFF. CDR3 in DNA: TGTGCCAGCAGTCCCACGACAGGGTGGGATGAAGCTTTCTTT.

The chain couples TRBV29-1 to TRBJ2-1; weak D call: TRBD1 (5 bases). The CDR3 is 14 amino acids. The germline V and J ends were trimmed by 5 bases and 5 bases, with 16 bases remaining between them. Germline assignment: CDR1 SQVTM and CDR2 ANQGSEA. The CDR3 DNA reads as TGCAGCGTTCCCCCAGGGCCGGCAGACAATGAGCAGTTCTTC. The encoded protein is CSVPPGPADNEQFF.

This clonotype was picked up a small number of times. The chain's CDR3 is CAIRNGQGASNEQFF. In nucleotides, the CDR3 is TGTGCCATCAGGAACGGACAGGGGGCGTCTAATGAGCAGTTCTTC. The chain has TRBV10-3 and TRBJ2-1, with 11 positions matching TRBD1. The CDR3 covers 15 residues. The germline gives CDR1 ENHRY, CDR2 SYGVKD. The V gene end was trimmed by 6 bases and the J gene end by 7 bases; junction bases not matched to a gene: 8.

This clonotype was recorded a few times. This chain uses TRBV20-1 with TRBJ1-2, with D possibly TRBD1 on 5 matching bases. CDR3 length equals 18 residues. Trimming pared 1 base from V and 7 bases from J, leaving 28 bases between. Per the germline V gene, CDR1 is DFQATT and CDR2 is SNEGSKA (reference sequence). This chain's CDR3 is CSARGLGEQALGGGGYTF. In DNA, the CDR3 is TGCAGTGCTAGAGGGTTGGGGGAACAAGCGCTGGGGGGAGGTGGCTACACCTTC.

In its sample, this clonotype was seen many times. This chain links TRBV7-9 with TRBJ2-3, with 12 nucleotides matching TRBD2. Germline V lookup: CDR1 SEHNR, CDR2 FQNEAQ (reference sequence). The CDR3 has 18 amino acids. V lost 0 bases, J lost 1 base, and 5 bases stayed unmatched. The CDR3 loop reads CASSLAGRLAGGTDTQYF. DNA of the CDR3: TGTGCCAGCAGCTTAGCGGGGAGACTAGCGGGGGGCACAGATACGCAGTATTTT.

This clonotype was detected a few times. V usage is TRBV7-9 and J usage is TRBJ1-2; the D is unclear. This CDR3 contains 14 residues. Trimming removed 0 bases at V and 2 bases at J, with 7 bases between. CDR1 and CDR2 (germline): SEHNR, FQNEAQ (reference sequence). The CDR3 DNA is TGTGCCAGCAGCTTAGCTGATCAAAACTATGGCTACACCTTC. This codes for CASSLADQNYGYTF.

Details on this clonotype: A read error may be the cause here, since a much bigger clone is one base away. The J gene is TRBJ1-2, the V gene TRBV18; unclear D gene. Germline V CDR1 and CDR2: KGHSH, LQKENI. The CDR3 totals 15 residues. The CDR3 DNA reads as TGTGCCAGCCCACCACCGGTCAGTCCCCAACCGGGCTACACCTTC. This translates into CASPPPVSPQPGYTF.

J is TRBJ1-1 and V is TRBV5-1; D not certain. The CDR3 totals 14 residues. Trimming removed 0 bases at V and 2 bases at J, with 8 bases between. CDR1 is SGHRS and CDR2 is YFSETQ in the germline V gene. The CDR3 spells CASSLASANTEAFF. CDR3 in DNA: TGCGCCAGCAGCTTGGCCTCGGCAAACACTGAAGCTTTCTTT.

In its sample, this clonotype was seen a few times. The chain has TRBV6-6 and TRBJ2-2; D gene ambiguous. Trimming took off 4 bases at V and 1 base at J, with 13 bases between the two ends. CDR3 length: 16 amino acids. Germline-derived CDR1 and CDR2 are MNHNY and SVGAGI (reference sequence). The CDR3 DNA sequence: TGTGCCAGCAGTTCTGCCCAGGCAGGGAACACCGGGGAGCTGTTTTTT. It translates to CASSSAQAGNTGELFF.

This clonotype has at least ten counts. J is TRBJ1-2 and V is TRBV21-1. TRBV21-1 is tagged as a pseudogene. This CDR3 region has 14 residues. The CDR3 here is CASSNRDGDYGYTF. CDR3 in DNA: TGTGCCAGCAGCAATAGAGACGGAGACTATGGCTACACCTTC.

This clonotype was seen repeatedly, ten times or more. J is TRBJ1-5 and V is TRBV6-5; no firm D call. The CDR3 totals 13 residues. Germline V gene lookup returns CDR1 MNHEY and CDR2 SVGAGI. V lost 0 bases, J lost 6 bases, and 6 bases lay in between. CDR3 DNA: TGTGCCAGCAGTTACTCTTTCGGTCAGCCCCAGCATTTT. Its translation: CASSYSFGQPQHF.

J is TRBJ2-5 and V is TRBV3-1, with 10 bases that match TRBD1. The germline gives CDR1 LGHDT, CDR2 YNNKEL (reference sequence). There are 20 residues in the CDR3. The junction had 16 bases not matched to a gene; V was cut back by 3 bases and J by 0 bases. The CDR3 coding sequence is TGTGCCAGCAGCCAGGTCCTTTCCGACAGGGGGCTTTCTAACCAAGAGACCCAGTACTTC. As protein: CASSQVLSDRGLSNQETQYF.

V is TRBV4-2 and J is TRBJ2-5; the match to TRBD2 covers 8 bases. The CDR3 consists of 15 residues. V lost 4 bases to trimming and J lost 0 bases; unmatched junction nucleotides: 4. Germline V gene sequence: CDR1 LGHNA, CDR2 YNFKEQ. CDR3 in amino acids: CASSPGGVNQETQYF. The CDR3 DNA follows: TGTGCCAGCAGCCCGGGGGGGGTAAACCAAGAGACCCAGTACTTC.

This clonotype was observed at least ten times. CDR3 in amino acids: CASSFFQSGSADEQYF. CDR3 in DNA: TGCGCCAGCAGCTTTTTCCAGAGCGGGAGCGCCGACGAGCAGTACTTC. The chain uses TRBV5-1 and TRBJ2-7; TRBD2 agrees at 8 bases. This CDR3 spans 16 amino acids. Losses at the gene ends were 2 bases for V and 5 bases for J; bases not matched to a gene: 12. The germline gives CDR1 SGHRS, CDR2 YFSETQ.

For this clonotype: A read error is possible here, since a much larger clone lies one base away. The chain uses TRBV25-1 and TRBJ1-1; no clear D gene. Germline lookup yields CDR1 MGHDK and CDR2 SYGVNS. This CDR3 has 12 amino acids. The ends were cut back, 1 base at V and 1 base at J, with 1 base in the middle. The CDR3 is CASSEWNTEAFF. In DNA form, the CDR3 reads TGTGCCAGCAGTGAATGGAACACTGAAGCTTTCTTT.

The V and J genes are TRBV5-5 and TRBJ2-4; TRBD2 matches at 9 bases. The CDR3 sequence is 17 residues long. Germline CDR1 SGHKS, CDR2 YYEKEE (reference sequence). V lost 0 bases to trimming and J lost 4 bases; unmatched junction nucleotides: 8. The CDR3 region has the DNA TGTGCCAGCAGCTTGGGACTAGCGGACACCATGAAAAACATTCAGTACTTC. Its translation is CASSLGLADTMKNIQYF.

The chain has TRBV29-1 and TRBJ2-3; 7 nucleotides agree with TRBD1. CDR1 SQVTM and CDR2 ANQGSEA come from the germline V gene. The CDR3 loop spans 13 amino acids. The junction had 5 bases not matched to a gene; V was cut back by 7 bases and J by 1 base. The CDR3 protein is CSAGDSRTDTQYF. CDR3 DNA sequence: TGCAGCGCCGGGGACAGCCGCACAGATACGCAGTATTTT.

This clonotype was detected ten times or more. The chain uses TRBV19 and TRBJ1-5; 7 bases line up with TRBD1. V shed 9 bases, J shed 2 bases, and the junction held 10 bases outside the gene matches. CDR1 LNHDA and CDR2 SQIVND come from the germline V gene (reference sequence). The CDR3 runs to 15 residues. CDR3 region: CASMTGTIGNQPQHF. The CDR3 coding sequence is TGTGCCAGCATGACAGGGACGATCGGCAATCAGCCCCAGCATTTT.